Listed here are 9 T cell receptor beta chains from one sample, sequenced in a study of radiotherapy plus CTLA-4 blockade in lung cancer. Assay used: immunoSEQ multiplex PCR; TCRdb lists only in-frame clones, some missing. The sample shows over 12,000 clones, more than 70% of them seen only once. The input for sequencing was peripheral blood, taken from a patient treated with radiotherapy plus ipilimumab. Source of these receptors: a human donor with non-small cell lung cancer that progressed on radiotherapy plus ipilimumab. Some clones in this sample may be carry-over from other donors' samples.

A few counts support this clone. Different DNA sequences within this sample yield the same CDR3. The chain joins TRBV7-2 to TRBJ2-5, with no clear D. V dropped 3 bases and J dropped 3 bases, with 5 bases sitting between them. The CDR3 loop spans 12 amino acids. The germline V gene has CDR1 SGHTA and CDR2 FQGNSA. DNA of the CDR3: TGTGCCAGCAGCTTTTACAAAGAGACCCAGTACTTC. Amino acid sequence: CASSFYKETQYF.

The chain has TRBV7-9 and TRBJ2-7; 9 positions match TRBD1. Germline lookup yields CDR1 SEHNR and CDR2 FQNEAQ (reference sequence). This CDR3 is built from 15 residues. The trim removed 7 bases at V and 2 bases at J, leaving 9 bases unmatched. The CDR3 spells CASTLVGTGTYEQYF. In DNA form, the CDR3 reads TGTGCCAGCACCCTCGTGGGGACAGGGACCTACGAGCAGTACTTC. The variable domain in full, with the rest retrieved from reference TRBV7-9 and TRBJ2-7, is DTGVSQNPRHKITKRGQNVTFRCDPISEHNRLYWYRQTLGQGPEFLTYFQNEAQLEKSRLLSDRFSAERPKGSFSTLEIQRTEQGDSAMYLCASTLVGTGTYEQYFGPGTRLTVT.

CDR3 bases: TGTGCCAGCAGCCAAGGTCTCCTAGCGGGAGTAGATGAGCAGTTCTTC. Translated: CASSQGLLAGVDEQFF. This chain links TRBV14 with TRBJ2-1; 10 nucleotides line up with TRBD2. The trim removed 1 base at V and 8 bases at J, leaving 8 bases unmatched. This CDR3 comprises 16 residues. CDR1 and CDR2 (germline): SGHDN, FVKESK.

V gene TRBV19 combines with J gene TRBJ2-1; D may be TRBD1 (6 bases). The CDR3 length is 14 residues. Trimming took 3 bases from V and 8 from J, leaving 14 bases between them. The germline CDR1 and CDR2 sequences are LNHDA and SQIVND (reference sequence). DNA of the CDR3: TGTGCCAGTAGTATTCTGCAGGGGAGAGATGAGCAGTTCTTC. Its protein is CASSILQGRDEQFF.

The rearrangement joins TRBV29-1 to TRBJ1-5; TRBD1 agrees at 8 bases. Trimming removed 4 bases from V and 3 bases from J; junction bases left unmatched: 8. This CDR3 region has 15 residues. Germline V CDR1 and CDR2: SQVTM, ANQGSEA. In nucleotides, the CDR3 is TGCAGCGTTGTGGTGGCAGGGGGCCTCAATCAGCCCCAGCATTTT. As protein: CSVVVAGGLNQPQHF.

V usage is TRBV7-2 and J usage is TRBJ2-7; 14 bases agree with TRBD2. The V gene end was trimmed by 5 bases and the J gene end by 6 bases; junction bases not matched to a gene: 9. Germline-derived CDR1 and CDR2 are SGHTA and FQGNSA. This CDR3 is built from 16 residues. CDR3 nucleotides: TGTGCCAGCAGCATACGACTAGCGGGAGGGACGGGCGAGCAGTACTTC. This gives the protein CASSIRLAGGTGEQYF. The variable domain in full, completed from reference TRBV7-2 and TRBJ2-7, reads GAGVSQSPSNKVTEKGKDVELRCDPISGHTALYWYRQSLGQGLEFLIYFQGNSAPDKSGLPSDRFSAERTGGSVSTLTIQRTQQEDSAVYLCASSIRLAGGTGEQYFGPGTRLTVT.

This clone occurred once. This chain links TRBV25-1 with TRBJ1-1, with 7 bases that match TRBD1. Trimming removed 4 bases from V and 3 bases from J; junction bases left unmatched: 5. The germline V gene encodes CDR1 MGHDK and CDR2 SYGVNS. The CDR3 extends over 14 amino acids. CDR3 amino acids: CASSVSQGHTEAFF. CDR3 sequence (DNA): TGTGCCAGCAGTGTATCACAGGGGCACACTGAAGCTTTCTTT.

V gene TRBV5-1 combines with J gene TRBJ1-1; 7 bases agree with TRBD1. Germline V CDR1 and CDR2: SGHRS, YFSETQ. Trimming took 4 bases from V and 3 from J; bases not matched to a gene: 12. CDR3 length equals 16 residues. CDR3 coding DNA: TGCGCCAGCAGCCTCTCAACTACAGGGGTCGACACTGAAGCTTTCTTT. Translation gives CASSLSTTGVDTEAFF. Based on the CDR3 plus reference TRBV5-1 and TRBJ1-1, the full variable domain is KAGVTQTPRYLIKTRGQQVTLSCSPISGHRSVSWYQQTPGQGLQFLFEYFSETQRNKGNFPGRFSGRQFSNSRSEMNVSTLELGDSALYLCASSLSTTGVDTEAFFGQGTRLTVV.

The genes are TRBV7-8 and TRBJ1-2; possible D gene TRBD1, 5 bases. The length of the CDR3 is 13 residues. CDR1 SGHVS and CDR2 FQNEAQ come from the germline V gene. V gave up 3 bases and J gave up 6 bases, with 11 bases separating them. The CDR3 bases are TGTGCCAGCAGCTTTCAATGGGGGGATGGCTACACCTTC. Its translation: CASSFQWGDGYTF.